Below, one TCR beta chain is given with its context. Its antigen is not yet known. No per-base quality is available; no much larger clone lies one base away. The cohort comprised fewer than 750 healthy bone marrow donors. At the time of sampling, all cohort members were nominally healthy, though unrecorded immune exposures were likely present. The donor was CMV seropositive and was included in the group of 270 or so seropositive cohort members. A peripheral blood sample was provided by each donor, and peripheral blood mononuclear cells were used for TCR beta sequencing. The Qiagen DNeasy Blood Extraction Kit was used to extract genomic DNA from the blood cell samples. The library came from the immunoSEQ multiplex PCR assay. The multiplex PCR relied on a mix of 60 forward primers for TCR Vbeta segments and 13 reverse primers for TCR Jbeta segments. Amplification of the CDR3 region of rearranged TCR beta genes was performed with a multiplex PCR assay on genomic DNA. The amplified TCR beta libraries were sequenced on the Illumina HiSeq System as 87-base-pair reads. The original methods were these. Across the 666 repertoires, a later analysis counted 60 million to 90 million unique TCR beta chains, some 11 million of which were shared by at least two donors. Raw reads were error-corrected and collapsed into unique sequences by a nearest-neighbor algorithm in which closely related sequences were merged to remove PCR and sequencing errors. Alignment of CDR3 sequences to IMGT reference sequences was used to assign V, D and J gene segments. Each retained sequence needed at least a six-nucleotide match to both a V gene segment and a J gene segment. A rearrangement counted as productive if the CDR3 had no stop codons and remained in frame with V and J, and every other rearrangement counted as non-productive. CDR3 was defined by IMGT convention, running from the second conserved V-encoded cysteine to the conserved J-encoded phenylalanine. The earlier analysis of about 620 of the donors excluded sequences that lacked an unambiguous match to a single V gene segment. An earlier analysis of several hundred of the donors called V segments functional above 56.7% productive rearrangements and segregating when the between-donor standard deviation exceeded 5%. To diagnose cytomegalovirus status from the catalog of TCR beta chain sequences, a statistical classification framework was built. V and J gene assignment, in a later analysis, came from comparing TCR nucleotide sequences with IMGT/GENE-DB human TR gene sequences. The TCRdist pipeline was used in a later analysis to assign CDR3 sequences and most-parsimonious VDJ recombination scenarios. A later analysis defined each TCR beta chain by its CDR3 amino acid sequence plus V-gene family, and excluded reads lacking a unique V-gene family. To address suspected cross-contamination and a sequencing artifact, a later analysis removed a few hundred highly shared, low-generation-probability nucleotide sequences. For each public chain, a later analysis derived a clonal expansion index from normalized ranks of inferred template counts within each repertoire. A later analysis computed generation probabilities with a VDJ recombination model fitted to out-of-frame rearrangements, and checked the results against IGoR. A later analysis scored TCR-TCR, TCR-HLA and TCR-CMV co-occurrence with hypergeometric tests, applying a repertoire-size bias correction to TCR pairs. In a later analysis, false discovery rates were estimated by permuting HLA or CMV assignments 20 times. A later analysis grouped co-occurring TCRs with DBSCAN, adding TCRdist sequence similarity when clustering within HLA-allele-positive subsets. For co-occurrence clustering, repertoires with fewer than 30,000 or more than 120,000 public chains were excluded, along with about five repertoires with anomalous nucleotide sharing. TCRdb took this table from immuneACCESS and kept in-frame rearrangements with V and J called. Such tables lack part of the clones; where checked against another copy, unresolved V genes explain under half of the gap, and the rest is unexplained. V and J calls and clone size follow that table, whereas D and trimming were derived from the DNA. Within this sample are about 160,000 clones, with approximately 84% of them counted one time only. The ten largest clones capture 2.5% to 4% of the sample.

This specimen belongs to a study of cytomegalovirus exposure and HLA in healthy donors (dated by TCRdb to about 2017). As for the study more broadly: In an earlier analysis of 587 of the donors, approximately 300 Gb of sequence data and 117 million unique TCR beta sequences from about 179 million T cells were reported. An early release that covered 640 HLA-typed donors contained approximately 300 gigabases of sequencing data and approximately 85 million unique TCR sequences. The genetic ancestry cluster associated with self-reported Caucasian donors included 81% of the 398 genotyped donors. The study aimed to test whether signatures of past pathogen exposure could be identified by cataloging public T cell receptors. Using immunosequencing, the study profiled T cell repertoires from about 610 subjects and related those repertoires to cytomegalovirus serostatus. Besides the first cohort of around 700 subjects, a separate validation cohort made up of over 95 different subjects was used. To predict cytomegalovirus infection status, the study combined high-throughput TCR immunosequencing, statistical association of individual TCRs with disease status, and machine learning. To study patterns of TCR occurrence, a later analysis re-analyzed previously published TCR beta repertoires from 666 donors and added high-resolution HLA genotyping. Rather than drawing on any new phenotypic data, the later analysis identified candidate immune exposures from TCR beta sequences and the way those sequences occurred across donors. An earlier analysis of several hundred of the donors applied high-throughput TCR beta sequencing to assess whether each TCR beta V gene segment acted as functional or pseudogenic. Donor age, sex, ethnicity and CMV serostatus were compiled together with the repertoire data. Genome-wide SNP genotypes for about 65% of the roughly 670 donors were used in a later genetic analysis, which treated that subset as a discovery cohort. All discovery cohort repertoires had been generated using a single sequencing platform. HLA typing covered class I and class II loci at four-digit resolution. Typing coverage differed by locus: A, B, C, DRB1 and DQB1 were typed in about 620-640 donors, DQA1 in approximately 520, DPA1 in roughly 590, and DPB1 in around 440. A handful of DR-DQ haplotypes were handled as single units for association and clustering because linkage in the cohort was strong. Among roughly 400 genotyped donors of the cohort, an average of approximately 220,000 unique TCR beta nucleotide sequences was sequenced per donor, of which 15% to 20% were non-productive.

V sheds 0 bases and J sheds 5 bases, leaving 16 bases between their ends. Reading from cysteine to phenylalanine, the CDR3 counts 15 amino acids. Only the CDR3 DNA stays, 45 bases, in frame from base 1. CDR1 and CDR2, per the germline V gene (reference sequence), are GTSNPN and SVGIG. Results and caveats for the whole study, not just this receptor: Broadly in line with IMGT annotations, most TCR beta V segments showed up in productive rearrangements about 90% or about 30% of the time in an earlier analysis of around 550 of the donors. A few of the identified cytomegalovirus-associated TCR beta chains were confirmed in vitro to be specific for cytomegalovirus antigens. The authors suggested that the approach could potentially be generalized to other disease states and immunological phenotypes. V-gene and J-gene trimming of TCR beta chains was associated with a missense DCLRE1C variant in a later genetic analysis, and the association was replicated in an independent cohort. CMV serostatus was the only immune exposure information available for the cohort. A group of highly shared sequence variants was considered likely to be a technical artifact of the sequencing pipeline. Because the 87-base-pair reads could not distinguish some IMGT-functional V segments, including TRBV6-2 and TRBV6-3, those segments were excluded. While some public TCRs were present in many individuals, most TCR sequences turned up only very rarely across donors. At a false discovery rate of 0.05, a later analysis linked 16,951 TCR beta sequences to specific HLA alleles. A further reported finding was that TCR beta sequences accurately predicted the HLA-A and HLA-B alleles for most subjects in the first cohort. According to a later analysis, most CMV-associated TCR beta chains appeared to be HLA-restricted, and the HLA associations seemed to be driven largely by CMV exposure. In a later analysis, TCR association rates were found to vary across HLA loci, with the most associated TCRs seen for DRB1 alleles and the fewest for HLA-C alleles. A later analysis found that HLA-associated TCR beta chains were more clonally expanded and had lower generation probabilities than equally common non-associated chains. A later analysis reported that several top co-occurrence clusters appeared linked to parvovirus B19, influenza, CMV and Epstein-Barr virus. In a later genetic analysis, fewer N-insertions in productive TCRs were reported among donors in an Asian-associated ancestry cluster than the roughly 700-donor mean. Only TCR beta chains were sequenced in this cohort, and the absence of alpha or paired-chain data limited detectable features. Roughly uniform sequencing depth across donors was assumed in presence/absence analyses, although this assumption may not hold. In both the original and validation cohorts, the classifier was reported to diagnose cytomegalovirus status with high specificity and sensitivity. When HLA alleles, especially DR and DQ, strongly co-occurred, TCR associations were difficult to assign to individual alleles. Correlated functional status among segregating V segments might be attributable to linkage disequilibrium, but an unknown experimental factor could not be ruled out. The earlier analysis of approximately 590 of the donors excluded approximately 17 rarely observed V segments, including chromosome 9 orphons, because counts were too low. Because some donors lacked HLA typing at each locus, the association tests relied only on the typed subset. The study gave a list of some 150 TCR beta chains associated with cytomegalovirus.

Source material: PBMCs. The TCR was taken from a woman aged 45 to 65 in good health and CMV-seropositive. The V and J genes are TRBV30 and TRBJ2-5; TRBD1 is possibly the D segment (6 matching bases). The encoded CDR3 is CAWSVTRGGGETQYF. The DNA sequence is as follows: TGTGCCTGGAGTGTCACCAGGGGTGGCGGGGAGACCCAGTACTTC.